The sequence of this T cell receptor beta chain was determined in a study of blood T cells in healthy people across ages. Study observations and caveats: CMV infection status of these donors was not known. It was not possible, with unsorted PBMCs, to conclusively compare naive and antigen-experienced cells.

CDR3 size: 17 residues. V was trimmed by 1 base and J by 0 bases, leaving 13 bases between them. Per germline, CDR1 MNHNS and CDR2 SASEGT. It was with a sample-barcoded 5' primer and a J-beta primer mix that a second PCR of about 6 to 12 cycles was run. TCRdb reprocessed the 5' RACE reads with MiXCR, giving one entry per CDR3 protein. The sample yields about 1.4 million distinct CDR3 sequences, around 55% seen once. This clonotype has a handful of counts. The antigen is undetermined. The chain uses TRBV6-1 and TRBJ2-4; no definite D call. The receptor was derived from a man younger than 30 in good health. The sequenced sample consisted of blood. DNA of the CDR3: TGTGCCAGCAGTGAAGGCCCGGGCTCCTTAGCCAAAAACATTCAGTACTTC. Translated: CASSEGPGSLAKNIQYF.